This TCR beta chain comes out of a study of cytomegalovirus exposure and HLA in healthy donors. Study-level points and caveats: Information on immune exposure was restricted to one variable (CMV serostatus). It was reportedly the case that the classifier diagnosed cytomegalovirus status with high specificity and sensitivity.

PCR employed 60 Vbeta and 13 Jbeta primers. The repertoire was sequenced with immunoSEQ multiplex PCR; TCRdb's copy has only in-frame clones and lacks some. There are about 170,000 clones in the sample; 73% occur only once, and 5% to 5.5% lies in the top ten. With respect to this clone: Its antigen is not identified.

CDR1 SGHTA and CDR2 FQGNSA come from the germline V gene. The CDR3 consists of 13 residues. The V and J ends lost 6 bases and 2 bases respectively, with 8 bases between them. This receptor was taken from a woman between 18 and 30 years old in good health and CMV-seropositive. This chain links TRBV7-2 with TRBJ2-1; D is uncertain. Material for sequencing was PBMCs. This chain's CDR3 is CASRGTAYNEQFF. CDR3 bases: TGTGCCAGCAGAGGTACAGCCTACAATGAGCAGTTCTTC.